This T cell receptor beta chain was identified during a study of blood T cell repertoires in COVID-19. Study information: Sites across the United States, Italy and Spain contributed samples from acute and convalescent COVID-19. T cells, B-cell-depleted T cells, or PBMCs supplied cDNA or gDNA.

Under the authors' procedure: It was from reference gene primer amplification that nucleated cell counts were estimated. Profiling relied on immunoSEQ multiplex PCR, and the TCRdb table lists in-frame clones only, not all of them. D and trimming come from the DNA, and the V and J calls and clone size come from that table. The sample records more than 95,000 clones, 65% to 80% being singletons. The sequence was collected from a middle-aged man with acute or convalescent COVID-19. Sequences were obtained from peripheral blood.

The CDR3 sequence is CASRGDTGELFF. The CDR3, as DNA: TGTGCATCACGGGGGGATACCGGGGAGCTGTTTTTT. The J gene is TRBJ2-2, the V gene TRBV30; 7 positions match TRBD2. CDR1 is GTSNPN and CDR2 is SVGIG in the germline V gene (reference sequence). This CDR3 comprises 12 residues. Full variable domain (rest looked up from reference TRBV30 and TRBJ2-2): SQTIHQWPATLVQPVGSPLSLECTVEGTSNPNLYWYRQAAGRGLQLLFYSVGIGQISSEVPQNLSASRPQDRQFILSSKKLLLSDSGFYLCASRGDTGELFFGEGSRLTVL.